Listed below are T cell receptor beta chains from one sample, sequenced in a study of T cell changes during pregnancy in multiple sclerosis. Produced via immunoSEQ multiplex PCR; TCRdb's table is partial and in-frame only. The sample has around 36,000 clones; 90% to 95% are singletons. The sequenced sample was peripheral blood, obtained before pregnancy. The receptors here all came from a female donor with multiple sclerosis, enrolled in a pregnancy study. Each CDR3 is given with its conserved first and last residue. Clone size is given for some rows only: seen once, a few or many times, or a class if the clone is expanded.

once,TRBJ1-4,TRBV5-4,CASSAEGTGDEKLFF
-,TRBJ2-5,TRBV9,CASSPPGVPGETQYF
-,TRBJ2-1,TRBV5-1,CASSLGGGYNEQFF
once,TRBJ2-1,TRBV27,CASSVPGRPSNEQFF
-,TRBJ1-2,TRBV6-5,CASSRQGNGYTF
-,TRBJ2-1,TRBV18,CASSPLSGGSEQFF
once,TRBJ2-7,TRBV19,CASSSRPVGAEQYF
once,TRBJ2-1,TRBV5-1,CASSSIQGISYNEQFF
-,TRBJ2-3,TRBV7-7,CASSLASGTDTQYF
-,TRBJ1-3,TRBV2,CASTGDSSGNTIYF
-,TRBJ1-2,TRBV7-9,CASSSSGGNYGYTF
-,TRBJ1-4,TRBV6-1,CASNWGQGNEKLFF
-,TRBJ2-1,TRBV19,CASSIGTSNEQFF
-,TRBJ2-3,TRBV7-3,CASRASNVDTQYF
-,TRBJ2-7,TRBV4-1,CASSQRGTGQGQYF
-,TRBJ2-4,TRBV6-4,CASSEGQGANIQYF
once,TRBJ2-7,TRBV7-2,CASSLIQGANPYEQYF
once,TRBJ2-2,TRBV7-3,CASSWGGRGGPGELFF
-,TRBJ2-5,TRBV2,CASEAGAETQYF
-,TRBJ1-3,TRBV7-6,CASSLGRGEKESSGNTIYF
-,TRBJ2-3,TRBV5-1,CASSLEGTSGLYRADTQYF
-,TRBJ2-7,TRBV18,CASSPLDRGYEQYF
-,TRBJ2-3,TRBV5-6,CASSLPSGTDTQYF
-,TRBJ2-1,TRBV10-1,CASSDGGVTYNEQFF
-,TRBJ1-1,TRBV10-3,CAITTGKNTEAFF
-,TRBJ1-5,TRBV6-4,CASSEIGGAGQPQHF
-,TRBJ2-2,TRBV2,CASSGIPGQGATGELFF
-,TRBJ1-5,TRBV5-6,CASSLRGLGNQPQHF
-,TRBJ2-2,TRBV4-1,CASSHRRWGTDREGVNTGELFF
-,TRBJ2-1,TRBV6-6,CASIRTGDVNNEQFF
-,TRBJ2-3,TRBV6-6,CASSRGSTDTQYF
-,TRBJ1-1,TRBV28,CASSLARRQSNTEAFF
-,TRBJ2-3,TRBV2,CAGQGARTDTQYF
once,TRBJ1-2,TRBV10-1,CASSGQDGYGYTF
-,TRBJ2-5,TRBV13,CASSRISGQETQYF
-,TRBJ2-2,TRBV10-3,CAISREPNTGELFF
-,TRBJ2-2,TRBV9,CASSVDPSGSSGELFF
once,-,TRBV5-4,CASSLGFGLTYEQYF
-,TRBJ2-7,TRBV30,CAWSWKGGYEQYF
-,TRBJ1-1,TRBV4-2,CASSQDPKGLRTEAFF
-,TRBJ1-1,TRBV19,CASSGGQGMNTEAFF
-,TRBJ2-7,TRBV6-5,CASSSREENYEQYF
-,TRBJ2-4,TRBV2,CASSVRGGISGAKNIQYF
-,TRBJ2-3,TRBV7-9,CASNWDRGTDTQYF
-,TRBJ1-4,TRBV12-5,CASGSGIGGALGKLFF